The rows below give T cell receptor beta chains drawn from one sample of a study of tumor-infiltrating lymphocytes in primary liver carcinoma. TCRdb re-called the multiplex PCR reads with MiXCR, one entry per CDR3 protein. The repertoire consists of about 330,000 distinct CDR3 sequences, with almost 65% occurring once and the leading ten covering under 8%. Sequenced material: peripheral blood. These TCRs come from a man aged 40-55 years with primary liver carcinoma and hepatitis B virus infection. CDR3s include the opening cysteine and the closing phenylalanine or tryptophan. Fields, in order: D gene, J gene, clone size, V gene, CDR3 DNA, CDR3 protein. The D gene is left open where the match is weak. Clone size is stated in some rows and not others, as once, few, many or a class when expanded.

NA	TRBJ2-1	NA	TRBV6-2/TRBV6-3	TGTGCCAGCAGCAGACTTGGGGGCGAGTCCCACAATGAACAGTTCTTC	CASSRLGGESHNEQFF
TRBD1	TRBJ2-6	NA	TRBV14	TGTGCCAGCAGCCAAGATTTAACGGGACAGGGGTCCGGGGTCAACGTCCTGACTTTC	CASSQDLTGQGSGVNVLTF
NA	TRBJ2-7	few	TRBV6-5	TGTGCCAGCAGTCCCGTGACAGGAGCCTACGAGCAGTACTTC	CASSPVTGAYEQYF
NA	TRBJ1-2	NA	TRBV6-5	TGTGCCAGCAGTTACACCAGGGTCAACTATGGCTACACCTTC	CASSYTRVNYGYTF
NA	TRBJ2-7	few	TRBV5-1	TGCGCCAGCAGCTTGGGGAGCCTAGCCGTCTCCTACGAGCAGTACTTC	CASSLGSLAVSYEQYF
NA	TRBJ2-2	few	TRBV5-5	TGTGCCAGCAGCTTGGGGGACATCCGATGGGACACCGGGGAGCTGTTTTTT	CASSLGDIRWDTGELFF
NA	TRBJ1-1	once	TRBV4-3	TGCGCCAGCAGCCGCACAAGGAACGCTGAAGCCTTCTTT	CASSRTRNAEAFF
TRBD2	TRBJ2-3	NA	TRBV6-5	TGTGCCAGCAGTTCTAACCTAGCGGGAAACACAGATACGCAGTATTTT	CASSSNLAGNTDTQYF
NA	TRBJ2-7	many	TRBV5-5	TGTGCCAGCAGCTTGGGTCTCTTTTGGGACACGGAACGATACGAGCAGTACTTC	CASSLGLFWDTERYEQYF
NA	TRBJ2-5	NA	TRBV11-1	TGTGCCAGCAGCTTTGACCGTGAGGCCCAGCTCTTC	CASSFDREAQLF
NA	TRBJ1-5	NA	TRBV6-2/TRBV6-3	TGTGCCTGCAGCCTCGGGAAAGGGGCATCCTATAGCAATCAGCCCCAGCATTTT	CACSLGKGASYSNQPQHF
NA	TRBJ2-7	NA	TRBV7-3	TGTGCCAGCAGCTTAGGGGGGAAGGACTACGAGCAGTACTTC	CASSLGGKDYEQYF
TRBD1	TRBJ1-4	many	TRBV11-2	TGTGCCAGCAGCTTGGGACAGGGGTTTGAAAAACTGTTTTTT	CASSLGQGFEKLFF
NA	TRBJ2-7	NA	TRBV28	TGTGCCAGTGGGTTGTTAGGGGGGTCGAGCGAGCAGTACTTC	CASGLLGGSSEQYF
NA	TRBJ2-7	NA	TRBV6-5	TGTGCCAGCAGCGGGACCTACAGGTCTACGAAGCAGTACTTC	CASSGTYRSTKQYF
NA	TRBJ1-4	NA	TRBV6-5	TGTGCCACTAGGGGACAAACAATGGGTGGCTTTAATGAAAAACTGTTTTTT	CATRGQTMGGFNEKLFF
TRBD1	TRBJ1-1	NA	TRBV16	TGTGTCAGCAGCCGACTGACAGGGCCTCGGGGCATTGAAGCTTTCTTT	CVSSRLTGPRGIEAFF
NA	TRBJ1-6	NA	TRBV6-5	TGTGCCAGCAGCCTTTTCAGGGATTATAATTCACCCCTCCACTTT	CASSLFRDYNSPLHF
NA	TRBJ1-1	few	TRBV6-1	TGTGCCAGCAGTGAAGAATATTGGGGTGGCACTGAAGTTTTCTTT	CASSEEYWGGTEVFF
NA	TRBJ2-5	NA	TRBV6-6	TGCGCCAGCAGTTACTCGAGACTTGACGAGACCCAGTACTTC	CASSYSRLDETQYF
NA	TRBJ1-6	NA	TRBV6-6	TGTGCCAGCAGCCGCCAACCCGACGAGGGGAATTCACCCCTCCACTTT	CASSRQPDEGNSPLHF
NA	TRBJ2-3	NA	TRBV6-1	TGTGCCAGCATGGGAGGGGGGGTGGATACGCAGTATTTT	CASMGGGVDTQYF
NA	TRBJ2-5	NA	TRBV6-5	TGTGCCAGCAGTAACCCTCCCGGGTGGCGGGAAGAGACCCACTACTTC	CASSNPPGWREETHYF
TRBD1	TRBJ1-6	few	TRBV30	TGTGCCTGGAGTCACAGGGGACCCTATAATTCACCCCTCCACTTT	CAWSHRGPYNSPLHF
NA	TRBJ2-7	NA	TRBV11-2	TGTGCGAGCAACCGTAGCCGGGACGGAACCTACGAGCAGTACTTC	CASNRSRDGTYEQYF
NA	TRBJ1-1	NA	TRBV11-2	TGTGCCAGCAGCCTGACGTCGAACACTGAAGCCCTCTTT	CASSLTSNTEALF
TRBD1	TRBJ2-3	few	TRBV11-2	TGTGCCAGCAGCTTAAACAGGGGGAGCACAGATACGCAGTATTTT	CASSLNRGSTDTQYF
TRBD2	TRBJ2-1	NA	TRBV11-2	TGTGCCAGTAGCCCAGCCACTAGCGCTAAGCAGTTCTTC	CASSPATSAKQFF
NA	TRBJ1-4	few	TRBV5-6	TGTGCCAGCAGCTCCGAATGGGGCAGGGGAGGAGAAAAACTGTTTTTT	CASSSEWGRGGEKLFF
NA	TRBJ1-2	few	TRBV11-2	TGTGCCAGCAGCACGCCTGTCGGGGCTAACTATGGCTACACCTTC	CASSTPVGANYGYTF
NA	TRBJ1-2	many	TRBV12-3/TRBV12-4	TGTGCCAGCAGAAGTAGTCAGGGTGCGGCCTGGGGCTACACCTTC	CASRSSQGAAWGYTF
NA	TRBJ2-5	NA	TRBV12-3/TRBV12-4	TGTGCCTGCATTTACCGGGATCAAGAGACCCAGTACTTC	CACIYRDQETQYF
NA	TRBJ2-2	NA	TRBV6-5	TGTGCCAACAGTTACTACTTTGCGCAAACCGGGGAGCTGTTTTTT	CANSYYFAQTGELFF
NA	TRBJ2-7	NA	TRBV11-2	TGTGCCTGCAGCCCCCCAGGAGGATACGAGCAGTACTTC	CACSPPGGYEQYF
NA	TRBJ1-5	few	TRBV5-1	TGCGCCAGCAGGGGAGGGCTCGGAGGCAATCAGCCCCAGCATTTT	CASRGGLGGNQPQHF
TRBD2	TRBJ2-5	NA	TRBV2	TGTGCCAGCAAAGGACTAGCGGGAGAGACCCAGTACTTC	CASKGLAGETQYF
NA	TRBJ2-7	once	TRBV11-2	TGTGCCAGCGGGCCAGGGACATGGTACCTAGAGCAGTACTTC	CASGPGTWYLEQYF